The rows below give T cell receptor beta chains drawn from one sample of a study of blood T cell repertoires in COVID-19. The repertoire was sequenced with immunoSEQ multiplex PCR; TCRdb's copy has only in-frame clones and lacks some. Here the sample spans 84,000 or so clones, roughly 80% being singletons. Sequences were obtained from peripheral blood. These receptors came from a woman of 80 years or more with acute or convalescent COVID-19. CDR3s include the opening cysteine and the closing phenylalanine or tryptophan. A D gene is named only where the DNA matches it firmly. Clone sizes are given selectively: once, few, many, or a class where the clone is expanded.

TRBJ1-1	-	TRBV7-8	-	CASSFGGSTEAFF	TGTGCCAGCAGCTTCGGAGGGTCCACTGAAGCTTTCTTT
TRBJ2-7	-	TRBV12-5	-	CASGNNYEQYF	TGTGCTAGTGGTAATAACTACGAGCAGTACTTC
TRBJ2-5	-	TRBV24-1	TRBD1	CATGTTGTGGVETQYF	TGTGCCACCGGGACAACCGGGACAGGGGGTGTCGAGACCCAGTACTTC
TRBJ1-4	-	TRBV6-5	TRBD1	CASRQGATNEKLFF	TGTGCCAGCAGGCAGGGGGCGACTAATGAAAAACTGTTTTTT
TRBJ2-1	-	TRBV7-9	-	CASSLAGGKNEQFF	TGTGCCAGCAGCTTAGCGGGAGGAAAAAATGAGCAGTTCTTC
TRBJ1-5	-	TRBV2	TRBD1	CASSIRDRNQPQHF	TGTGCCAGCAGTATCCGGGACAGAAATCAGCCCCAGCATTTT
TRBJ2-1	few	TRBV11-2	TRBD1	CASSLSAGGYNEQFF	TGTGCCAGCAGCTTATCGGCAGGGGGCTACAATGAGCAGTTCTTC
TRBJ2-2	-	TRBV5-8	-	CASSLGPGTYTGELFF	TGTGCCAGCAGCTTGGGGCCCGGGACTTACACCGGGGAGCTGTTTTTT
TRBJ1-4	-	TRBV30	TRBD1	CAWSGTGTGNEKLFF	TGTGCCTGGAGTGGGACCGGGACAGGGAATGAAAAACTGTTTTTT
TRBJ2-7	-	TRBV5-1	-	CASSTGQSYEQYF	TGCGCCAGCAGCACTGGACAGTCCTACGAGCAGTACTTC